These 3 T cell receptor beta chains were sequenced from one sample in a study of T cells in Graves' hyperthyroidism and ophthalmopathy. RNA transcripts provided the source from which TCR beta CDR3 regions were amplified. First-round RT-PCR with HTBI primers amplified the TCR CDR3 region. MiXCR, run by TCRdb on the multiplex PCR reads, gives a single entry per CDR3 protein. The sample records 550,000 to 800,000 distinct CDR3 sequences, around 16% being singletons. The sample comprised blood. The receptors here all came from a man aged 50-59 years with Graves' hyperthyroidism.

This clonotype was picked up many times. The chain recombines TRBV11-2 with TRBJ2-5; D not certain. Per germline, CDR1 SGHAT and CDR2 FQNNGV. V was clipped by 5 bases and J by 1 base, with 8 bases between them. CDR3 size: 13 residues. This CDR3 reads CASSQSLQETQYF. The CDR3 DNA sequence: TGTGCCAGCAGCCAAAGTCTCCAAGAGACCCAGTACTTC.

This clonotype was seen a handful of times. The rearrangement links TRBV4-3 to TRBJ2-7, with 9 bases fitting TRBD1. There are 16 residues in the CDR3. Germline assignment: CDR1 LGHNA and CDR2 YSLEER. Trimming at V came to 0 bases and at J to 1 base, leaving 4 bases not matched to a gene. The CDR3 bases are TGCGCCAGCAGCCAAGATACAGGGGGCGCATCCTACGAGCAGTACTTC. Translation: CASSQDTGGASYEQYF.

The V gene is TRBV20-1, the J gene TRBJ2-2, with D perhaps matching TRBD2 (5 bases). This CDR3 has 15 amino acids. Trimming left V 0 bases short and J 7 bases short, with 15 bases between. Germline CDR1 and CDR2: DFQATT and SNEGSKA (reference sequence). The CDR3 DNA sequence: TGCAGTGCTAGAGATCGCGGAGCGGCCGACGGGGAGCTGTTTTTT. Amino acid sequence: CSARDRGAADGELFF.